Below, 5 T cell receptor beta chains from the same sample are listed, as sequenced in a study of blood T cell repertoires in COVID-19 (dated by TCRdb to between 2020 and 2021). Library preparation employed the immunoSEQ multiplex PCR assay. In its TCRdb copy, this immuneACCESS table keeps in-frame sequences only and misses some clones. Where compared with another copy, unresolved V genes explain less than half of these, and the others have no known cause. Within this sample are 100,000 to 150,000 clones, with approximately 74% of them counted one time only. The top ten hold roughly 5.5% of the sample. The sample comprised peripheral blood. These receptors were taken from a man aged 55-75 years with acute or convalescent COVID-19.

This clone was detected only once. The V gene is TRBV29-1, the J gene TRBJ2-3; 9 bases agree with TRBD2. J lost 1 base, V lost 2 bases, and 7 bases had no gene match. This CDR3 has 16 residues. The germline V gene has CDR1 SQVTM and CDR2 ANQGSEA. The CDR3 here is CSVETQGLARTDTQYF. As DNA, the CDR3 is TGCAGCGTTGAAACCCAAGGACTAGCGCGCACAGATACGCAGTATTTT.

This clone showed up just once. This chain joins TRBV12-5 and TRBJ2-5; TRBD1 agrees at 8 bases. The junction had 5 bases not matched to a gene; V was cut back by 1 base and J by 7 bases. This CDR3 is built from 14 residues. The germline CDR1 and CDR2 sequences are LGHNT and FRNRAP. The CDR3 DNA is TGTGCTAGTGGTTTGGGCCAACAGGGGGGGACCCAGTACTTC. Protein sequence: CASGLGQQGGTQYF.

The rearrangement links TRBV28 to TRBJ1-1, with D uncertain. Per the germline V gene, CDR1 is MDHEN and CDR2 is SYDVKM. V lost 8 bases and J 2 bases, leaving 9 bases between the germline ends. This CDR3 comprises 12 residues. The CDR3 is CASATSNTEAFF. CDR3 bases: TGTGCCAGCGCGACTTCCAACACTGAAGCTTTCTTT.

The V gene is TRBV5-1, the J gene TRBJ2-3; the D is unclear. This CDR3 region has 14 residues. V lost 0 bases, J lost 2 bases, and 7 bases lay in between. CDR1 is SGHRS, CDR2 YFSETQ, per germline. CDR3 sequence reads: CASSLERFTDTQYF. The CDR3 DNA sequence: TGCGCCAGCAGCTTGGAACGGTTCACAGATACGCAGTATTTT. The full variable domain, completed using reference TRBV5-1 and TRBJ2-3, is KAGVTQTPRYLIKTRGQQVTLSCSPISGHRSVSWYQQTPGQGLQFLFEYFSETQRNKGNFPGRFSGRQFSNSRSEMNVSTLELGDSALYLCASSLERFTDTQYFGPGTRLTVL.

This clone was seen only a few times. J is TRBJ2-5 and V is TRBV2, with 7 bases aligning to TRBD2. The ends lost 8 bases at V and 7 bases at J; junction bases unmatched: 13. The CDR3 loop spans 14 amino acids. Germline V gives CDR1 SNHLY, CDR2 FYNNEI. In DNA, the CDR3 is TGTGCCAGCGGGGCTAGCGGTCGGGGTGGGACCCAGTACTTC. This codes for CASGASGRGGTQYF.